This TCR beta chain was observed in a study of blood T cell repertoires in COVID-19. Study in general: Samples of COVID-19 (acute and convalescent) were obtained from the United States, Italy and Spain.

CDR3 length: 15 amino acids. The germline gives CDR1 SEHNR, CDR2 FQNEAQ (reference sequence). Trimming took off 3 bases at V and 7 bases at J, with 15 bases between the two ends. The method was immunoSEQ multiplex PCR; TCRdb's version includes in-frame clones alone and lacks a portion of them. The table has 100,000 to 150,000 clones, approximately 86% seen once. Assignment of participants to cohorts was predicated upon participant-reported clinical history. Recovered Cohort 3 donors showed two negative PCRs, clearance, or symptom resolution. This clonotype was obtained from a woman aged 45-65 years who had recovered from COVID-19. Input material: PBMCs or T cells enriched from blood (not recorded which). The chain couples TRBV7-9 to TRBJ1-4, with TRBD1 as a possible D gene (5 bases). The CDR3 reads CASSLPRGLGEKLFF. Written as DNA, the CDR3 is TGTGCCAGCAGCTTGCCTAGGGGCTTAGGTGAAAAACTGTTTTTT.